Each of the 5 T cell receptor beta chains below was sequenced from the same sample in a study of blood T cells in healthy people across ages. Primed by a sample-barcoded 5' primer and a J-beta primer mix, a second PCR proceeded for roughly 6 to 12 cycles. TCRdb reprocessed the 5' RACE reads with MiXCR, giving one entry per CDR3 protein. The sample yields 1.5 million to 2 million distinct CDR3 sequences, about two fifths seen once. Input material: blood. The receptor source for this set is a human donor in good health.

A remark on this clonotype: A read error may account for a junction end that differs from germline. The chain employs TRBV12-3 or TRBV12-4 and TRBJ2-1; TRBD2 aligns across 7 bases. The CDR3 sequence is 14 residues long. The CDR3 reads CASSLGGYYDEQFF. The CDR3 coding sequence is TGTGCCAGCAGTTTGGGGGGGTACTACGATGAGCAGTTCTTC.

This chain joins TRBV7-2 and TRBJ2-2; the D gene could be TRBD1 or TRBD2 (5 bases each). V lost 3 bases, J lost 0 bases, and 11 bases lay in between. Germline V gene lookup returns CDR1 SGHTA and CDR2 FQGNSA. The CDR3 runs 16 residues. The CDR3 DNA reads TGTGCCAGCAGCTTTATGGGGGTTCCGAACACCGGGGAGCTGTTTTTT. Protein product: CASSFMGVPNTGELFF.

This clonotype came up many times. This chain links TRBV29-1 with TRBJ2-7; TRBD1 agrees at 7 bases. CDR1 is SQVTM and CDR2 is ANQGSEA in the germline V gene. The CDR3 spans 13 residues. V lost 7 bases and J lost 2; bases outside the gene matches: 8. This CDR3 reads CSASTGPTYEQYF. The CDR3 DNA is TGCAGCGCCTCGACAGGGCCAACCTACGAGCAGTACTTC.

This clonotype came up a few times. The rearrangement links TRBV12-3 or TRBV12-4 to TRBJ2-1; D might be TRBD2 (7 bases). V lost 6 bases and J lost 8, with 26 bases in between. The CDR3 is 17 amino acids. The DNA for the CDR3 is TGTGCCAGCAGCTCGAGGGGGGTGACTAGCCCCGTACATGAGCAGTTCTTC. Protein sequence: CASSSRGVTSPVHEQFF.

The sample holds many counts of this clonotype. This chain links TRBV9 with TRBJ2-1; D gene ambiguous. V lost 2 bases, J lost 0 bases, and 6 bases lay in between. Germline CDR1 and CDR2: SGDLS and YYNGEE. The CDR3 has 14 amino acids. This chain's CDR3 is CASSVRSSYNEQFF. The CDR3 DNA sequence: TGTGCCAGCAGCGTTAGATCCTCCTACAATGAGCAGTTCTTC.